Each of the 11 T cell receptor beta chains below was sequenced from the same sample in a study of Graves' ophthalmopathy and Graves' hyperthyroidism. Amplifying from RNA transcripts, the study obtained TCR beta CDR3 regions. First-round RT-PCR with HTBI primers preceded a second-round multiplex PCR. Each CDR3 protein gets one entry after TCRdb re-called the multiplex PCR reads with MiXCR. The sample contains almost 750,000 distinct CDR3 sequences, approximately 40% of which appear only once. The sample consisted of peripheral blood. Every receptor here comes from an adult man with Graves' ophthalmopathy.

The chain couples TRBV5-1 to TRBJ2-7; TRBD1 agrees at 10 bases. After removal of 4 bases from V and 6 bases from J, the junction contained 10 bases not matched to a gene. Germline V gene sequence: CDR1 SGHRS, CDR2 YFSETQ. The CDR3 is 15 residues long. The CDR3 DNA reads TGCGCCAGCAGCCCTACCGGGACAGGGGAGCTCGAGCAGTACTTC. Translation: CASSPTGTGELEQYF. Together with reference TRBV5-1 and TRBJ2-7, the CDR3 gives the full variable domain: KAGVTQTPRYLIKTRGQQVTLSCSPISGHRSVSWYQQTPGQGLQFLFEYFSETQRNKGNFPGRFSGRQFSNSRSEMNVSTLELGDSALYLCASSPTGTGELEQYFGPGTRLTVT.

Regarding this clonotype: Germline and junction disagree at one end, which may indicate a read error. This chain uses TRBV10-2 with TRBJ1-1, with D possibly TRBD1 on 6 matching bases. CDR1 and CDR2 (germline): WSHSY, SAAADI. The CDR3 covers 15 residues. The CDR3 nucleotides read TGTGCCAGCAGATCCTCACAGGGCCGGGTCACTGAAGCTTTCTTT. This codes for CASRSSQGRVTEAFF.

J is TRBJ1-5 and V is TRBV24-1, with D possibly TRBD1 on 6 matching bases. Germline V lookup: CDR1 KGHDR, CDR2 SFDVKD. V shed 1 base and J shed 5 bases, with 11 bases lying between them. The CDR3 has 15 residues. The CDR3 loop is CATSDFEAGDQPQHF. The CDR3 bases are TGTGCCACCAGTGATTTCGAGGCAGGGGATCAGCCCCAGCATTTT.

This clonotype was observed a handful of times. V usage is TRBV10-3 and J usage is TRBJ1-6, with TRBD1 identical over 8 bases. V dropped 11 bases and J dropped 14; count of bases not matched to a gene: 14. The CDR3 spans 13 residues. CDR1 ENHRY and CDR2 SYGVKD come from the germline V gene. The CDR3 loop reads CASGGVRSLALHF. DNA for the CDR3: TGTGCCTCAGGGGGCGTAAGGTCTTTAGCCCTCCACTTT.

The V call is TRBV15, the J call TRBJ2-5; 7 bases agree with TRBD1. The CDR3 spans 15 residues. Germline loops: CDR1 LNHNV, CDR2 YYDKDF (reference sequence). V was pared by 3 bases and J by 1 base, with 5 bases of the junction left unmatched. The CDR3 is CATSRSGTAQETQYF. The CDR3 bases are TGTGCCACCAGCAGGTCCGGGACAGCCCAAGAGACCCAGTACTTC.

To note about this clonotype: Its ends do not fully match the called genes, so a read error is possible. The chain has TRBV10-3 and TRBJ1-6; perhaps TRBD1 as D (6 bases). Germline V gene lookup returns CDR1 ENHRY and CDR2 SYGVKD. This CDR3 comprises 15 residues. CDR3 region: CASSYAGQKNSPLHF. In nucleotides, the CDR3 is TGTGCCAGCAGTTACGCTGGACAGAAAAATTCACCCCTCCACTTT.

Notes on this clonotype: Given a much more abundant clone one base away, this may be a read error. The chain carries TRBV2 and TRBJ2-5; TRBD2 matches at 9 bases. The germline gives CDR1 SNHLY, CDR2 FYNNEI. This CDR3 contains 14 residues. DNA for the CDR3: TGTGCCGGCAGTGAAGCGGGGGGTTTCGAGACCCAGTACTTC. As protein: CAGSEAGGFETQYF. The variable domain in full, with the rest retrieved from reference TRBV2 and TRBJ2-5, is EPEVTQTPSHQVTQMGQEVILRCVPISNHLYFYWYRQILGQKVEFLVSFYNNEISEKSEIFDDQFSVERPDGSNFTLKIRSTKLEDSAMYFCAGSEAGGFETQYFGPGTRLLVL.

CDR3 loop: CAISEWDRAAEQYF. Here the CDR3 DNA reads TGTGCCATCAGTGAGTGGGACAGGGCCGCCGAGCAGTACTTC. V is TRBV10-3 and J is TRBJ2-7, with 9 bases identical to TRBD1. The CDR3 covers 14 residues. After removal of 1 base from V and 6 bases from J, the junction contained 4 bases not matched to a gene. Germline CDR1 ENHRY, CDR2 SYGVKD.

This clonotype was seen at least ten times. V gene TRBV25-1 combines with J gene TRBJ1-6; a possible D gene is TRBD1 (5 bases). Germline V lookup: CDR1 MGHDK, CDR2 SYGVNS. The CDR3 has 15 amino acids. V lost 4 bases and J lost 5, with 12 bases in between. DNA of the CDR3: TGTGCCAGCAGTGGGGCGCGGGGCGATAATTCACCCCTCCACTTT. Its protein product is CASSGARGDNSPLHF.

The sample holds many counts of this clonotype. The chain uses TRBV25-1 and TRBJ2-2; TRBD1 is a possible D gene (7 bases). The CDR3 covers 14 residues. Germline V gene lookup returns CDR1 MGHDK and CDR2 SYGVNS. The ends were cut back, 11 bases at V and 6 bases at J, with 19 bases in the middle. CDR3 DNA: TGTGCCTCACGGTCCAGGGGGGCGGCCGGGGAGCTGTTTTTT. It specifies CASRSRGAAGELFF.

The chain recombines TRBV25-1 with TRBJ2-6; 9 nucleotides agree with TRBD2. From germline, CDR1 is MGHDK and CDR2 SYGVNS. V dropped 6 bases and J dropped 4; count of bases not matched to a gene: 10. The CDR3 length is 17 residues. The CDR3 coding sequence is TGTGCCAGCAGCCAAGTCCGCGGGGGGGTAGGGGCCAACGTCCTGACTTTC. Its protein is CASSQVRGGVGANVLTF.